A selection of T cell receptor beta chains follows, all from one sample in a study of T cell responses to AZD1222 COVID-19 vaccine. Generated by immunoSEQ multiplex PCR, the TCRdb table keeps only in-frame clones and is missing some. Of about 100,000 clones listed, approximately 90% were seen once; the top ten hold approximately 22%. Sequenced here: peripheral blood, sampled on day 0 of AZD1222 vaccination. The receptor source for this set is an adult in good health. Each CDR3 is given with its conserved first and last residue. D genes are given only for firm matches. Size tells how often a clone was seen (once, few, many) or the class of an expanded clone, and some rows leave it out.

CDR3	DNA	D	V	J	size
CASSQGTGWPHSTDTQYF	TGTGCCAGCAGCCAAGGCACCGGATGGCCTCATAGCACAGATACGCAGTATTTT	-	TRBV3-1/TRBV3-2	TRBJ2-3	-
CASSQATARDNSPLHF	TGCGCCAGCAGCCAAGCGACAGCGCGAGATAATTCACCCCTCCACTTT	-	TRBV4-3	TRBJ1-6	-
CASRSGGFFYNEQFF	TGTGCCAGCAGGAGCGGGGGGTTCTTCTACAATGAGCAGTTCTTC	TRBD2	TRBV2	TRBJ2-1	-
CASSLDGGSDYEQYF	TGTGCCAGCAGCTTAGATGGCGGGTCGGACTACGAGCAGTACTTC	-	TRBV7-8	TRBJ2-7	-
CASSVDDGRRGILLNEKLFF	TGTGCCAGCAGCGTAGACGATGGGAGAAGAGGGATTCTATTGAATGAAAAACTGTTTTTT	-	TRBV9	TRBJ1-4	-
CTSVQRASAFF	TGCACCAGCGTCCAACGGGCTTCAGCTTTCTTT	-	TRBV1	TRBJ1-1	-
CASGGRTPYEQYF	TGTGCCAGCGGGGGCAGGACGCCCTACGAGCAGTACTTC	-	TRBV28	TRBJ2-7	-
CASSVDPVNEAFF	TGTGCCAGCAGCGTCGACCCCGTTAATGAAGCTTTCTTT	-	TRBV9	TRBJ1-1	-
CASSFRTGGWTEAFF	TGTGCCAGCAGCTTCCGGACAGGGGGCTGGACTGAAGCTTTCTTT	TRBD1	TRBV7-2	TRBJ1-1	-
CASRPTGGGTDTQYF	TGTGCCAGCAGACCCACAGGGGGAGGCACAGATACGCAGTATTTT	TRBD1	TRBV7-9	TRBJ2-3	-
CASSPGQLYGYTF	TGTGCCAGCAGCCCGGGACAGTTGTATGGCTACACCTTC	TRBD1	TRBV5-6	TRBJ1-2	-
CASSSNEGGHNQPQHF	TGTGCCAGCAGCTCTAACGAGGGGGGTCACAATCAGCCCCAGCATTTT	-	TRBV7-2	TRBJ1-5	-
CASRSGTGDSGKLFF	TGTGCCAGCAGGAGTGGGACGGGAGATAGCGGAAAACTGTTTTTT	-	TRBV6-5	TRBJ1-4	few
CASSAWDRGPYEQYF	TGTGCCAGCAGTGCTTGGGACAGGGGGCCCTACGAGCAGTACTTC	TRBD1	TRBV6-2/TRBV6-3	TRBJ2-7	-
CASSSSGDGKQYF	TGTGCCAGCAGCTCCTCGGGGGATGGTAAGCAGTACTTC	-	TRBV7-3	TRBJ2-7	-
CASSTTGRAGGYTF	TGTGCCAGTAGTACCACGGGCAGGGCTGGAGGCTACACCTTC	-	TRBV19	TRBJ1-2	few
CASSLGLRTGDNEQFF	TGTGCCAGCAGCTTAGGTTTGCGGACAGGGGACAATGAGCAGTTCTTC	TRBD1	TRBV11-3	TRBJ2-1	-
CASSEGSEDRPEKLFF	TGTGCCAGCAGTGAAGGGTCGGAGGACCGACCTGAAAAACTGTTTTTT	-	TRBV6-4	TRBJ1-4	-
CASSQDRGFDEQYF	TGTGCCAGCAGCCAGGACAGGGGTTTCGACGAGCAGTACTTC	TRBD1	TRBV6-5	TRBJ2-7	once
CASSSGTGRAQHF	TGTGCCAGCAGTTCAGGGACTGGGCGAGCCCAGCATTTT	-	TRBV28	TRBJ1-5	-
CASSPGSVYNEQFF	TGTGCCAGCAGCCCGGGTAGCGTTTACAATGAGCAGTTCTTC	-	TRBV14	TRBJ2-1	-
CASSLAERGTGELFF	TGTGCCAGCTCCCTCGCTGAGAGGGGGACCGGGGAGCTGTTTTTT	-	TRBV18	TRBJ2-2	-